Detailed here is one T cell receptor beta chain. The data were taken from a study of blood T cell repertoires in COVID-19. On the study more broadly: There were acute and convalescent COVID-19 samples, and they came from the United States, Italy and Spain.

V was clipped by 4 bases and J by 3 bases, with 15 bases between them. Germline values: CDR1 SGHNT, CDR2 YYREEE (reference sequence). The CDR3 has 15 residues. Per the study methods: Reference gene primer amplification in the assay estimated nucleated cell counts. This table comes from immunoSEQ multiplex PCR, and its TCRdb copy is limited to in-frame clones, with some not included. That table furnishes V, J and clone size, whereas the DNA furnished D and trimming. The sample has about 78,000 clones, approximately 90% seen once. This clonotype was sampled from an elderly woman with acute or convalescent COVID-19. Material for sequencing was peripheral blood. This chain joins TRBV5-4 and TRBJ2-3; a possible D gene is TRBD2 (6 bases). CDR3 sequence reads: CASSLRGTATDTQYF. For the CDR3, the DNA is TGTGCCAGCAGCCTGCGCGGGACGGCTACAGATACGCAGTATTTT.